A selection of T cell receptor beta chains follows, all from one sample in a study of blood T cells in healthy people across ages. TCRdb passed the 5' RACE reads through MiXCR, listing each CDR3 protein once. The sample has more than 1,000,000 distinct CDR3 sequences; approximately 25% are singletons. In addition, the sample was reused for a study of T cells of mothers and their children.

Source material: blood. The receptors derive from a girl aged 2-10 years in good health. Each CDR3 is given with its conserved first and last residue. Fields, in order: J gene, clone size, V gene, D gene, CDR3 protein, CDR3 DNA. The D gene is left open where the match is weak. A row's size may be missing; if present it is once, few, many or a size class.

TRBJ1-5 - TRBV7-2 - CASSLIWSGEQSDNQPQHF TGTGCCAGCAGCTTAATCTGGTCCGGGGAACAGAGTGACAATCAGCCCCAGCATTTT
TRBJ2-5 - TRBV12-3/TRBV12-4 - CASSRSGGTQYF TGTGCCAGCAGCCGGAGTGGGGGGACCCAGTACTTC
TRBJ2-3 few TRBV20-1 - CSANILERRSQYF TGCAGTGCTAATATCCTCGAGCGGCGCTCGCAGTATTTT
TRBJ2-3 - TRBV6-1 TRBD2 CASNEWRGGSTTDTQYF TGTGCCAGCAATGAATGGCGGGGGGGGAGCACGACAGATACGCAGTATTTT
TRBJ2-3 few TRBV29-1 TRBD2 CSAQRGGTDTQYF TGCAGCGCGCAGCGGGGGGGCACAGATACGCAGTATTTT
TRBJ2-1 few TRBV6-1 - CASSGASLTLNEQFF TGTGCCAGCAGTGGAGCCAGCCTGACGTTAAATGAGCAGTTCTTC
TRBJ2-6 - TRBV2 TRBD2 CASSEGAGDSGANVLTF TGTGCCAGCAGTGAAGGGGCGGGGGACTCTGGGGCCAACGTCCTGACTTTC
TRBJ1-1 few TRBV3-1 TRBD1 CASSHMERSGTAVTAFF TGTGCCAGCAGCCATATGGAAAGGTCCGGGACAGCGGTGACAGCTTTCTTT
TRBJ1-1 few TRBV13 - CASMDFPSGEVGAFF TGTGCCAGCATGGACTTCCCCTCGGGGGAAGTTGGAGCTTTCTTT
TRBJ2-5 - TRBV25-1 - CASSEYQTGRQETQYF TGTGCCAGCAGTGAATATCAGACAGGGAGGCAAGAGACCCAGTACTTC
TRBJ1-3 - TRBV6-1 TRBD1 CASIDPGRGDGNTIYF TGTGCCAGCATCGACCCCGGCAGGGGGGATGGGAACACCATATATTTT
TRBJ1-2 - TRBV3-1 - CASSLPESGYTF TGTGCCAGCAGCCTACCGGAGAGCGGCTACACCTTC
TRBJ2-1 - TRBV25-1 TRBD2 CASSEKTFRTSGFHNEQFF TGTGCCAGCAGTGAGAAGACCTTTCGAACTAGCGGATTTCACAATGAGCAGTTCTTC
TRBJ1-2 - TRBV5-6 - CASSRRLTTANYGYTF TGTGCCAGCAGCCGTCGTTTGACGACAGCTAACTATGGCTACACCTTC
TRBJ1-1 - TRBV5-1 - CASSLVGFAGSDNMNTEAFF TGCGCCAGCAGCTTGGTTGGTTTTGCGGGGTCGGATAATATGAACACTGAAGCTTTCTTT
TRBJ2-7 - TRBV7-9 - CASTLSSYEQYF TGTGCCAGCACCCTTAGCTCCTACGAGCAGTACTTC
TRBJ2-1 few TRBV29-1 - CSADRPQFF TGCAGCGCTGACCGACCTCAGTTCTTC
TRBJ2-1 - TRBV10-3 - CAITSTRGSYNEQFF TGTGCCATTACTTCGACCAGGGGCTCCTACAATGAGCAGTTCTTC
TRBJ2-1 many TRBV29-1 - CSVDEQFF TGCAGCGTTGATGAGCAGTTCTTC
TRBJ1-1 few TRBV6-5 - CASTNGGWAEAFF TGTGCCAGCACCAACGGTGGGTGGGCTGAAGCTTTCTTT
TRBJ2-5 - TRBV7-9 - CASPRQAQETQYF TGTGCCAGCCCCCGCCAGGCCCAAGAGACCCAGTACTTC
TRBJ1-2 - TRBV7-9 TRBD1 CASSLPRGRRSGYTF TGTGCCAGCAGCCTACCCAGGGGGCGCAGGAGTGGCTACACCTTC
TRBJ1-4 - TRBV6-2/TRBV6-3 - CASSPMRSTGGRNEKLFF TGTGCCAGCAGCCCGATGCGCTCCACAGGCGGAAGAAATGAAAAACTGTTTTTT
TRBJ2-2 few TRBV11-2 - CASSFSGYQGGELFF TGTGCCAGCAGCTTTTCGGGGTACCAGGGCGGGGAGCTGTTTTTT
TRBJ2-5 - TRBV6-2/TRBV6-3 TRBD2 CASSLNQGLAEETQYF TGTGCCAGCAGTCTCAACCAAGGACTAGCGGAAGAGACCCAGTACTTC
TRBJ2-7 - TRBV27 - CASSLSMETTYEQYF TGTGCCAGCAGTTTATCCATGGAGACTACCTACGAGCAGTACTTC
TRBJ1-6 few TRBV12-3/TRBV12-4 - CASSKDSSYNSPLHF TGTGCCAGCAGTAAAGACAGCTCCTATAATTCACCCCTCCACTTT
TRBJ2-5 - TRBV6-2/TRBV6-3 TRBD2 CASSYSSGGGKETQYF TGTGCCAGCAGTTACTCGAGCGGGGGGGGTAAGGAGACCCAGTACTTC
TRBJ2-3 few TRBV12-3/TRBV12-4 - CASSSLRDGGFLNPNTQYF TGTGCCAGCAGCTCCCTCCGGGACGGAGGATTCTTGAATCCAAATACGCAGTATTTT